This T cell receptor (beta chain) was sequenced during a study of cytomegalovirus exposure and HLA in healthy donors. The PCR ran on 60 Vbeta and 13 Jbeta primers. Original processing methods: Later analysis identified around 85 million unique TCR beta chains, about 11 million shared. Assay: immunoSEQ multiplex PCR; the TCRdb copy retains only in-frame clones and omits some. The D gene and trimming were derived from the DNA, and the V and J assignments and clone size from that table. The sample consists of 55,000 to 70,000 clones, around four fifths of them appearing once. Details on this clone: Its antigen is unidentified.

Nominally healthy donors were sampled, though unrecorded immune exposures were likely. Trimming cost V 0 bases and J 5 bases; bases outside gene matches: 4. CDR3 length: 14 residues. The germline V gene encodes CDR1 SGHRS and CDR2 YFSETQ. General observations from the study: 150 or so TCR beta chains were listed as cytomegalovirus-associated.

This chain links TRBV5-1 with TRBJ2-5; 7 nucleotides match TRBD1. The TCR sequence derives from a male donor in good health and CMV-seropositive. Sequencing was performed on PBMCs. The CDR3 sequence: CASSLARRGETQYF. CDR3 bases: TGCGCCAGCAGCTTGGCCCGCAGGGGGGAGACCCAGTACTTC.